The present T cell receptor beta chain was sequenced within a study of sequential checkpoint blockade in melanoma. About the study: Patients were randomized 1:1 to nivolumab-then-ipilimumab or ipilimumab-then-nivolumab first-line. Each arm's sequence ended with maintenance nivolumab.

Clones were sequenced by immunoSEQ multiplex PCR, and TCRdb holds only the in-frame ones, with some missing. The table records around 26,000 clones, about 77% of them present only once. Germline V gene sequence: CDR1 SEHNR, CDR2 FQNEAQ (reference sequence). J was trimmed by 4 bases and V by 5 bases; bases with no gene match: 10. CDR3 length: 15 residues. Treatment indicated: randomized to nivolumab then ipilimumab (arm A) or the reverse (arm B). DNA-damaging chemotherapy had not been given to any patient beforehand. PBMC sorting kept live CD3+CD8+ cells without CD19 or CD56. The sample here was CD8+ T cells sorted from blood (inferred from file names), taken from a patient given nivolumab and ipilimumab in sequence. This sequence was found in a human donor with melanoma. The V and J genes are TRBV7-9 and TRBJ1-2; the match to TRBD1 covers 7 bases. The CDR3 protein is CASSLHQGETYGYTF. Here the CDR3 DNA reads TGTGCCAGCAGCCTTCATCAGGGGGAAACCTATGGCTACACCTTC. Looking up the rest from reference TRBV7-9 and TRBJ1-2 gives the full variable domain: DTGVSQNPRHKITKRGQNVTFRCDPISEHNRLYWYRQTLGQGPEFLTYFQNEAQLEKSRLLSDRFSAERPKGSFSTLEIQRTEQGDSAMYLCASSLHQGETYGYTFGSGTRLTVV.